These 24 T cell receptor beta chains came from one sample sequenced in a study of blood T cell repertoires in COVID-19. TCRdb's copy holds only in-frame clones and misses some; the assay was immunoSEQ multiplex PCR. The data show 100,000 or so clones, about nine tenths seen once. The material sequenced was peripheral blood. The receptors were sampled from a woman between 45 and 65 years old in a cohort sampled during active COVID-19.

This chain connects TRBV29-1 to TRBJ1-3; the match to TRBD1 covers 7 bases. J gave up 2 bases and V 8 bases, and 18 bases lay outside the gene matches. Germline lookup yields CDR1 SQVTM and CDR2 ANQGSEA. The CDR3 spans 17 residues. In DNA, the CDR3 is TGCAGCTCCCCCCGGGACAGCGCACCAAATGCTGGAAACACCATATATTTT. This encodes CSSPRDSAPNAGNTIYF.

CDR3 protein: CASRSGTGPSYEQYF. The CDR3 nucleotides read TGTGCCAGCAGATCCGGGACAGGGCCCTCCTACGAGCAGTACTTC. This chain joins TRBV4-2 and TRBJ2-7, with 9 positions matching TRBD1. The V gene end was trimmed by 6 bases and the J gene end by 0 bases; junction bases not matched to a gene: 6. The V gene's germline CDR1 is LGHNA and CDR2 YNFKEQ. The CDR3 spans 15 residues.

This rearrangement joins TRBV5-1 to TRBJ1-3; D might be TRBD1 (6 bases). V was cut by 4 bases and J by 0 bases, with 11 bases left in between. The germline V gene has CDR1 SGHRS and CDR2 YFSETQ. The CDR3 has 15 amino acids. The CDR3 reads CASSPGQSSGNTIYF. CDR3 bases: TGCGCCAGCAGCCCCGGACAGAGCTCTGGAAACACCATATATTTT.

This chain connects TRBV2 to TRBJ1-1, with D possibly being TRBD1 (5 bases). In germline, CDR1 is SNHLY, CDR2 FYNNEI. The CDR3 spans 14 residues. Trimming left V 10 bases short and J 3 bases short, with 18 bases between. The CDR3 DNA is TGTGCCACCCAGGGAGGGGCCGTGGACACTGAAGCTTTCTTT. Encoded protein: CATQGGAVDTEAFF.

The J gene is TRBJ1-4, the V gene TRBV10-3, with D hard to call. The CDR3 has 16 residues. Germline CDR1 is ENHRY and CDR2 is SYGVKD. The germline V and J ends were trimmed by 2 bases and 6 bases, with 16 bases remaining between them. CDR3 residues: CAISEALTGNDEKLFF. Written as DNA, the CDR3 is TGTGCCATCAGTGAGGCACTAACTGGCAATGATGAAAAACTGTTTTTT.

Here the CDR3 DNA reads TGTGCCAGCAGCACTCGACTGGCAAACACTGAAGCTTTCTTT. Protein product: CASSTRLANTEAFF. The chain joins TRBV21-1 to TRBJ1-1. TRBV21-1 counts as a pseudogene. This CDR3 is 14 amino acids long.

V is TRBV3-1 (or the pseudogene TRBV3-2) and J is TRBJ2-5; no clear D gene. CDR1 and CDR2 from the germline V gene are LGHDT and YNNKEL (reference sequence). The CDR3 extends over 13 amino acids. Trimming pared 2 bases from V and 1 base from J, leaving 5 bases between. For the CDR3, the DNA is TGTGCCAGCAGCCAAAACTTCCAAGAGACCCAGTACTTC. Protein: CASSQNFQETQYF.

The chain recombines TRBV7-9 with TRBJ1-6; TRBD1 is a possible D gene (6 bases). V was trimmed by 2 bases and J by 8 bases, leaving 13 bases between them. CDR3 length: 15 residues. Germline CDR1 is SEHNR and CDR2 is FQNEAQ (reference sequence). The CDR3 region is CASSLYGGLDSPLHF. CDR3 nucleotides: TGTGCCAGCAGCTTATACGGGGGGCTGGATTCACCCCTCCACTTT.

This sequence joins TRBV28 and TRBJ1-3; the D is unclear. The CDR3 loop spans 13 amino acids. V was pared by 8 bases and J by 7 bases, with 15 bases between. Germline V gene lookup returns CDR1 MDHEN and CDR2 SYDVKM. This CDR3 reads CASFNLRGNTIYF. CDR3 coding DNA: TGTGCCAGCTTCAACCTCCGCGGGAACACCATATATTTT.

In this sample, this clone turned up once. The CDR3: CATSPATGSSTDTQYF. CDR3 DNA: TGTGCCACCAGTCCGGCGACAGGTTCTAGCACAGATACGCAGTATTTT. The chain uses TRBV24-1 and TRBJ2-3, with D possibly matching TRBD1 (6 bases). Germline lookup yields CDR1 KGHDR and CDR2 SFDVKD. The CDR3 is 16 residues long. V shed 6 bases and J shed 0 bases, with 15 bases lying between them.

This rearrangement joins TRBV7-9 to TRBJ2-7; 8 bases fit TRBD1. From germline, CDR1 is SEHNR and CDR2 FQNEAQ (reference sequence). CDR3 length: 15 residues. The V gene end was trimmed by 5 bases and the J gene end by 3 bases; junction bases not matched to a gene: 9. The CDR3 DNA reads TGTGCCAGCAGCCTAGGGGGGACAGGCTTCTACGAGCAGTACTTC. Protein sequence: CASSLGGTGFYEQYF. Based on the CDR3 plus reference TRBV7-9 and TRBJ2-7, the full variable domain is DTGVSQNPRHKITKRGQNVTFRCDPISEHNRLYWYRQTLGQGPEFLTYFQNEAQLEKSRLLSDRFSAERPKGSFSTLEIQRTEQGDSAMYLCASSLGGTGFYEQYFGPGTRLTVT.

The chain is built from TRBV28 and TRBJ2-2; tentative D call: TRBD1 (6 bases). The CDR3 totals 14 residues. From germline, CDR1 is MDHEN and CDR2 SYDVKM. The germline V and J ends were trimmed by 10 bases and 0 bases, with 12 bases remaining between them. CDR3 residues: CATGTPANTGELFF. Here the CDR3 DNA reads TGTGCCACCGGGACACCCGCGAACACCGGGGAGCTGTTTTTT.

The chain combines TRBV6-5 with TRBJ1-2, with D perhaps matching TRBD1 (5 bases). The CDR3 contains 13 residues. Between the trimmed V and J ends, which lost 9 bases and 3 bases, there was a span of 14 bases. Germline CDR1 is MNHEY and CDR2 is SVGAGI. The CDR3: CASRQSSDYGYTF. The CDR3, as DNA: TGTGCCAGTAGACAGTCTAGTGACTATGGCTACACCTTC.

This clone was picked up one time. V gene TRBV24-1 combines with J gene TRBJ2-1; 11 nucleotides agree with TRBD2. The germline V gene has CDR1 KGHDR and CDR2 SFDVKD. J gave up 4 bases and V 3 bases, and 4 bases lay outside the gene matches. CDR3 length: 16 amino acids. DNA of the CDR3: TGTGCCACCAGTGATGGGACTAGCGGTAGATACAATGAGCAGTTCTTC. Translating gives CATSDGTSGRYNEQFF.

The CDR3 loop reads CASRGGTSGRVDADTQYF. The CDR3 DNA sequence: TGCGCCAGCAGAGGGGGGACTAGCGGGAGGGTAGACGCAGATACGCAGTATTTT. This chain connects TRBV4-1 to TRBJ2-3; 16 nucleotides align to TRBD2. Germline-derived CDR1 and CDR2 are MGHRA and YSYEKL. The V gene end was trimmed by 6 bases and the J gene end by 4 bases; junction bases not matched to a gene: 10. The CDR3 is 18 amino acids.

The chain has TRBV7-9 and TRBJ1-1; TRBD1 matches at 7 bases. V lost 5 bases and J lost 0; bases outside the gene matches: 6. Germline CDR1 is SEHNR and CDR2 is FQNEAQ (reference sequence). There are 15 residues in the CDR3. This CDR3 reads CASSADRAMNTEAFF. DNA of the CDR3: TGTGCCAGCAGCGCCGACAGGGCCATGAACACTGAAGCTTTCTTT.

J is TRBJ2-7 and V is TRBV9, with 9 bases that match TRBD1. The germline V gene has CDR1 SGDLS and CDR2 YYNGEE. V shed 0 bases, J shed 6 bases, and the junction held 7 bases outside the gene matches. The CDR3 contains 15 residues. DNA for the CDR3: TGTGCCAGCAGCGTAGACCCGGGACAGGGTACCGAGCAGTACTTC. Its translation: CASSVDPGQGTEQYF.

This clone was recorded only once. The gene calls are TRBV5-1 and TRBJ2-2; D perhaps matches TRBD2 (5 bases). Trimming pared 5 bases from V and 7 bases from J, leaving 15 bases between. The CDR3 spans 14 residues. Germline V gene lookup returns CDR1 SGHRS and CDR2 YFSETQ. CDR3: CASRKERSGGELFF. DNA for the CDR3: TGCGCCAGCAGGAAAGAGCGGAGCGGCGGGGAGCTGTTTTTT.

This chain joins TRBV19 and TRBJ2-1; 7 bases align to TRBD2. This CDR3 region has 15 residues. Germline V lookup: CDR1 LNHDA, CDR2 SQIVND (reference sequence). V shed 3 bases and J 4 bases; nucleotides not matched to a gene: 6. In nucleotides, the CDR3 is TGTGCCAGTAGTATTACCGGGGGGACTTACAATGAGCAGTTCTTC. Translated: CASSITGGTYNEQFF.

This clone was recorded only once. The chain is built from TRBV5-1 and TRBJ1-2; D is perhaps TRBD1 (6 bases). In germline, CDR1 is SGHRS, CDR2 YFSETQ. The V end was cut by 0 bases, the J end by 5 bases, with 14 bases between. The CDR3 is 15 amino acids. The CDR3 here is CASSLDLNRVYGYTF. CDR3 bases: TGCGCCAGCAGCTTGGACTTAAACAGGGTGTATGGCTACACCTTC. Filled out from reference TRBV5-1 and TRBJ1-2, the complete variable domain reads KAGVTQTPRYLIKTRGQQVTLSCSPISGHRSVSWYQQTPGQGLQFLFEYFSETQRNKGNFPGRFSGRQFSNSRSEMNVSTLELGDSALYLCASSLDLNRVYGYTFGSGTRLTVV.

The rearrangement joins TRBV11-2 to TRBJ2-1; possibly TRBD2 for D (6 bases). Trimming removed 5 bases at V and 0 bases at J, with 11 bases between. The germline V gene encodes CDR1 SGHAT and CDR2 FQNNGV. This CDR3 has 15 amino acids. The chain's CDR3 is CASSRSGSSYNEQFF. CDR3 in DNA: TGTGCCAGCAGCCGTAGCGGTAGCTCCTACAATGAGCAGTTCTTC.

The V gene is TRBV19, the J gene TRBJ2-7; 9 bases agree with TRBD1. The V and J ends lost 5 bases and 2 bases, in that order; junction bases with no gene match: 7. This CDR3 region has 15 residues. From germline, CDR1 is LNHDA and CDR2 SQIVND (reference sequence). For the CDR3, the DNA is TGTGCCAGTAGTGTTCGACAGGGGGATGCCTACGAGCAGTACTTC. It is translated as CASSVRQGDAYEQYF. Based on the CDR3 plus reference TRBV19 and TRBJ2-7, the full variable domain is DGGITQSPKYLFRKEGQNVTLSCEQNLNHDAMYWYRQDPGQGLRLIYYSQIVNDFQKGDIAEGYSVSREKKESFPLTVTSAQKNPTAFYLCASSVRQGDAYEQYFGPGTRLTVT.

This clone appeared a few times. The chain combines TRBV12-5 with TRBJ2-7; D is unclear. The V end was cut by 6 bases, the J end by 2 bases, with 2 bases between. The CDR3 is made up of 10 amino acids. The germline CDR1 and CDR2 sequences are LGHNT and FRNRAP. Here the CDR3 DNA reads TGTGCTAGTGGCACCTACGAGCAGTACTTC. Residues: CASGTYEQYF.

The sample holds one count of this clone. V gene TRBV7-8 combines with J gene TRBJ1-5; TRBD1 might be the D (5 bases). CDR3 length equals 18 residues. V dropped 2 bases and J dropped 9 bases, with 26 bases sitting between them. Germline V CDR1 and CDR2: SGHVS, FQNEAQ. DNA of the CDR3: TGTGCCAGCAGCTTACTCATAAGGGGATCCCCTCTCGGTTGGCCCCAGCATTTT. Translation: CASSLLIRGSPLGWPQHF.